The 9 T cell receptor beta chains in this list originate from one sample, sequenced in a study of T cells in Graves' hyperthyroidism and ophthalmopathy. From RNA transcripts, TCR beta CDR3 regions were amplified. The HTBI primer set served for first-round RT-PCR of the TCR CDR3. Each CDR3 protein is one row after TCRdb ran MiXCR on the multiplex PCR reads. The table records 650,000 to 800,000 distinct CDR3 sequences, 40% to 55% of them present only once. Material: peripheral blood or thyroid tissue (not recorded which). These receptors all come from an adult man with Graves' disease, either hyperthyroidism or ophthalmopathy (not recorded which).

The V call is TRBV7-9, the J call TRBJ2-7, with D possibly TRBD2 on 6 matching bases. Germline values: CDR1 SEHNR, CDR2 FQNEAQ (reference sequence). The CDR3 contains 13 residues. CDR3 amino acids: CAAEGRSSYEQYF. The CDR3 nucleotides are TGTGCTGCGGAGGGGAGGAGCTCCTACGAGCAGTACTTC.

This clonotype has a handful of counts. The V gene is TRBV19, the J gene TRBJ1-2, with 7 bases that match TRBD1. V dropped 5 bases and J dropped 6; count of bases not matched to a gene: 15. The CDR3 has 16 residues. Germline CDR1 and CDR2: LNHDA and SQIVND (reference sequence). This CDR3 reads CASSGEEGAPLDGYTF. The CDR3 coding sequence is TGTGCCAGTAGTGGGGAGGAGGGGGCGCCCTTGGATGGCTACACCTTC.

The sample holds a few counts of this clonotype. The chain uses TRBV20-1 and TRBJ1-2, with 10 bases matching TRBD1. CDR3 length: 12 amino acids. Germline V gene sequence: CDR1 DFQATT, CDR2 SNEGSKA (reference sequence). The V segment lost 6 bases and the J segment 4 bases; nucleotides outside the gene matches: 2. This CDR3 is CSAGTGVYGYTF. Here the CDR3 DNA reads TGCAGTGCCGGGACAGGGGTCTATGGCTACACCTTC.

J is TRBJ1-4 and V is TRBV2; D may be TRBD1 (5 bases). The V end lost 7 bases, the J end lost 6 bases, and 12 bases lay between the germline ends. Germline CDR1 reads SNHLY; CDR2 reads FYNNEI. The CDR3 is 13 residues long. The CDR3 reads CASTREGYEKLFF. DNA for the CDR3: TGTGCCAGCACCAGGGAGGGATATGAAAAACTGTTTTTT. The whole variable domain, remainder taken from reference TRBV2 and TRBJ1-4, is EPEVTQTPSHQVTQMGQEVILRCVPISNHLYFYWYRQILGQKVEFLVSFYNNEISEKSEIFDDQFSVERPDGSNFTLKIRSTKLEDSAMYFCASTREGYEKLFFGSGTQLSVL.

This clonotype came up many times. DNA for the CDR3: TGCAGTGCTGGTAGGACTAGCGGGAGATACGAGCAGTACTTC. Protein product: CSAGRTSGRYEQYF. The chain links TRBV20-1 to TRBJ2-7; 13 positions match TRBD2. This CDR3 has 14 residues. V shed 5 bases, J shed 4 bases, and the junction held 5 bases outside the gene matches. Looked up from germline, CDR1 is DFQATT and CDR2 is SNEGSKA (reference sequence).

This clonotype was observed a handful of times. A read error may produce the germline difference seen at one junction end. The V and J genes are TRBV12-3 or TRBV12-4 and TRBJ2-7, with TRBD2 matching over 8 bases. There are 12 residues in the CDR3. The CDR3 region is CASSLAGGRGDF. DNA of the CDR3: TGTGCCAGCAGTTTAGCGGGGGGGCGGGGGGACTTC.

This clonotype was counted between two and nine times. A single base separates this from a much larger clone, so it may be a read error. This rearrangement joins TRBV10-3 to TRBJ2-6, with D perhaps matching TRBD1 or TRBD2 (5 bases each). Deletions cut 2 bases from V and 0 bases from J, with 5 bases between. The CDR3 runs 15 residues. In germline, CDR1 is ENHRY, CDR2 SYGVKD. CDR3 loop: CAISEGGSGANVLTF. As DNA, the CDR3 is TGTGCCATCAGTGAGGGGGGCTCTGGGGCCAACGTCCTGACTTTC.

The genes are TRBV6-5 and TRBJ1-1, with 9 bases that match TRBD1. The CDR3 has 14 amino acids. Germline CDR1 is MNHEY and CDR2 is SVGAGI. V was pared by 10 bases and J by 7 bases, with 13 bases of the junction left unmatched. The CDR3 sequence is CAIIGDRVWGEAFF. For the CDR3, the DNA is TGTGCCATCATAGGGGACAGGGTCTGGGGTGAAGCTTTCTTT.

The CDR3 DNA reads TGTGCCAGCAGCTTAGATGGCAGGAGCATCTACTACGAGCAGTACTTC. Protein product: CASSLDGRSIYYEQYF. The chain links TRBV7-4 to TRBJ2-7, with D uncertain. The CDR3 length is 16 residues. V was clipped by 1 base and J by 3 bases, with 16 bases between them. Germline V gene sequence: CDR1 SGHVT, CDR2 SQSDAQ.